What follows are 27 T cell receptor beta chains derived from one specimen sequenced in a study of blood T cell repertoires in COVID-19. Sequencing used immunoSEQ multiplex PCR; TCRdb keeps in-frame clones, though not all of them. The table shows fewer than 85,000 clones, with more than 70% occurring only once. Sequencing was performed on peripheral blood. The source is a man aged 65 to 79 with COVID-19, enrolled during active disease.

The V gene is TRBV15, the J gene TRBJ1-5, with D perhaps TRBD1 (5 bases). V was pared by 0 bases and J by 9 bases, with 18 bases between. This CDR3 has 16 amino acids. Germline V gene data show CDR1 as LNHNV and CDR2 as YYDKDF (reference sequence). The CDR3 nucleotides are TGTGCCACCAGCAGAGATCTTCGACAGAGTAGTCGGCCCCAGCATTTT. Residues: CATSRDLRQSSRPQHF.

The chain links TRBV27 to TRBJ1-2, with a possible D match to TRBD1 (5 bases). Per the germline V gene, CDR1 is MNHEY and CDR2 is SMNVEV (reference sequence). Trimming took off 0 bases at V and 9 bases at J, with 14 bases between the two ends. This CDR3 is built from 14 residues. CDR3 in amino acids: CASSLSGQGGSYTF. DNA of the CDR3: TGTGCCAGCAGTTTATCTGGGCAGGGCGGTAGCTACACCTTC.

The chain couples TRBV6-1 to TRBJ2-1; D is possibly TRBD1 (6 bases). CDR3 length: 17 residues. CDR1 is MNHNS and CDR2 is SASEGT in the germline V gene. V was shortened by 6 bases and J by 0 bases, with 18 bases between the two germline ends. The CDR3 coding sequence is TGTGCCAGCAGAGAACGTGGTACAGGGAACTCCTACAATGAGCAGTTCTTC. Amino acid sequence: CASRERGTGNSYNEQFF.

CDR3 amino acids: CASSAQGFGSYNEQFF. CDR3 bases: TGTGCCAGCAGCGCCCAGGGGTTTGGTTCCTACAATGAGCAGTTCTTC. This chain joins TRBV9 and TRBJ2-1, with D maybe TRBD1 (6 bases). CDR3 length equals 16 residues. Trimming left V 3 bases short and J 1 base short, with 14 bases between. Germline lookup yields CDR1 SGDLS and CDR2 YYNGEE.

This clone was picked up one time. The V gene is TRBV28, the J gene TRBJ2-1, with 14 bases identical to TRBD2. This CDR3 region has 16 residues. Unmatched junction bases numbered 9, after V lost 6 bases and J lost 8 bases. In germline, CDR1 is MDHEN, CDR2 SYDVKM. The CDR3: CASSRAGLAGGYEQFF. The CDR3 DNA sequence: TGTGCCAGCAGCCGCGCCGGACTAGCGGGAGGCTATGAGCAGTTCTTC.

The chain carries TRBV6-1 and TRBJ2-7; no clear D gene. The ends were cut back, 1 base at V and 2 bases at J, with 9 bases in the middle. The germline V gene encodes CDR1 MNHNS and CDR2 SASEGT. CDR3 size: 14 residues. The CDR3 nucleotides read TGTGCCAGCAGTGAAGGAGTGCCCGCCTACGAGCAGTACTTC. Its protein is CASSEGVPAYEQYF.

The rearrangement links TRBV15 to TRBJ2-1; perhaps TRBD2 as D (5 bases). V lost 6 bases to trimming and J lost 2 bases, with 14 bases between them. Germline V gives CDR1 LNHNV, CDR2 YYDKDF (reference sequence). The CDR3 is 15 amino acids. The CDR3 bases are TGTGCCACCAGTCTAGAGGCCGGGACCTACAATGAGCAGTTCTTC. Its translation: CATSLEAGTYNEQFF.

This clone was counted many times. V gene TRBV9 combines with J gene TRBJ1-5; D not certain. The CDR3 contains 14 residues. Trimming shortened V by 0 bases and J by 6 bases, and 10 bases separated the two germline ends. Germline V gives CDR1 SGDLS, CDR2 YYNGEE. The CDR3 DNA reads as TGTGCCAGCAGCGTAGATCAAGGACTTCAGCCCCAGCATTTT. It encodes CASSVDQGLQPQHF. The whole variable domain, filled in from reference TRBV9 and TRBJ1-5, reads DSGVTQTPKHLITATGQRVTLRCSPRSGDLSVYWYQQSLDQGLQFLIQYYNGEERAKGNILERFSAQQFPDLHSELNLSSLELGDSALYFCASSVDQGLQPQHFGDGTRLSIL.

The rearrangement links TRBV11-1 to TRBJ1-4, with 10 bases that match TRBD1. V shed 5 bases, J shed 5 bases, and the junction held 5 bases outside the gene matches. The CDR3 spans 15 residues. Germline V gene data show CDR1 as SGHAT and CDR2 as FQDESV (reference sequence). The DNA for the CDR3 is TGTGCCAGCAGCAAATGGGACAGGGGAAATGAAAAACTGTTTTTT. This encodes CASSKWDRGNEKLFF.

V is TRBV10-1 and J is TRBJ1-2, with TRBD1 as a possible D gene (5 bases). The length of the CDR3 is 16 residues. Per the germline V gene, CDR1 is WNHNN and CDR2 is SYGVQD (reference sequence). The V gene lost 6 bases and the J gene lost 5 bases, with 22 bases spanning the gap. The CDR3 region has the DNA TGCGCCAGCAGGACAGCGGGGCGGGCGGGGTTGTATGGCTACACCTTC. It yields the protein CASRTAGRAGLYGYTF.

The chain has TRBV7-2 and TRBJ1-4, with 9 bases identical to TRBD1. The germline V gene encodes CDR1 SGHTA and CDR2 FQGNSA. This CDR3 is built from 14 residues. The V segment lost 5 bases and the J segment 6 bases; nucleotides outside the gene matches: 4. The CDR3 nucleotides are TGTGCCAGCAGCCCAGGGACAGGGTATGAAAAACTGTTTTTT. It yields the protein CASSPGTGYEKLFF.

This CDR3 reads CASSPLERGHGYTF. CDR3 sequence (DNA): TGTGCCAGCTCACCCCTCGAAAGGGGGCATGGCTACACCTTC. The rearrangement links TRBV18 to TRBJ1-2; 7 bases are a match to TRBD1. After removal of 3 bases from V and 6 bases from J, the junction contained 7 bases not matched to a gene. The germline CDR1 and CDR2 sequences are KGHSH and LQKENI. This CDR3 spans 14 amino acids.

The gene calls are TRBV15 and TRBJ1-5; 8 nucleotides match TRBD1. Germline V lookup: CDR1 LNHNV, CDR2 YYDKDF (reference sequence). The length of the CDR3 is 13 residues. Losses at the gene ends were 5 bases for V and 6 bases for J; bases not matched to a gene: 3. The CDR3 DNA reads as TGTGCCACCAGCCAGGACAGGGCTCAGCCCCAGCATTTT. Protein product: CATSQDRAQPQHF.

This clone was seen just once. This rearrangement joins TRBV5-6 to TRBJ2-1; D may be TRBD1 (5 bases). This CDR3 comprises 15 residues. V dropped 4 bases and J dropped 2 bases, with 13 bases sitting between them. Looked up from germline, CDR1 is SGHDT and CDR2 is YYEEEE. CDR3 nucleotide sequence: TGTGCCAGCAGCCTTGCGACAGTGGCCTACAATGAGCAGTTCTTC. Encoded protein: CASSLATVAYNEQFF.

The CDR3 region is CASSLLGVGYTF. The CDR3 DNA follows: TGTGCCAGCAGTTTATTAGGGGTGGGCTACACCTTC. The chain carries TRBV28 and TRBJ1-2; D possibly corresponds to TRBD1 (5 bases). CDR3 length equals 12 residues. CDR1 and CDR2 from the germline V gene are MDHEN and SYDVKM. V was cut by 1 base and J by 8 bases, with 8 bases left in between.

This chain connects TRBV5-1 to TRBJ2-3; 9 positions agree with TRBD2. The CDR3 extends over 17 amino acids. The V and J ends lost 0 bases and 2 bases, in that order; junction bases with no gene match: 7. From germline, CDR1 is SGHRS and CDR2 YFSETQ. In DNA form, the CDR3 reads TGCGCCAGCAGCTTGGGGGCTAGCGGGACTCCCACAGATACGCAGTATTTT. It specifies CASSLGASGTPTDTQYF.

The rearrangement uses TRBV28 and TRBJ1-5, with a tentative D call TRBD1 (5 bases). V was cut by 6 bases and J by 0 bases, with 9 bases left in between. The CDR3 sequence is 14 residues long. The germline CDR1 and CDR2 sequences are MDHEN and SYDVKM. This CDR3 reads CASSLTASNQPQHF. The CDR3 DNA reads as TGTGCCAGCAGCTTGACAGCTAGCAATCAGCCCCAGCATTTT.

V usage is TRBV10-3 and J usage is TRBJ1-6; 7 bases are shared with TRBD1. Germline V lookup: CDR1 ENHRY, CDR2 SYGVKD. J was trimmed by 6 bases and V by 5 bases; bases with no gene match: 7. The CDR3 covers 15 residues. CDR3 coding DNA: TGTGCCATCAGTCAAACAGGGGCGCGTAATTCACCCCTCCACTTT. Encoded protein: CAISQTGARNSPLHF.

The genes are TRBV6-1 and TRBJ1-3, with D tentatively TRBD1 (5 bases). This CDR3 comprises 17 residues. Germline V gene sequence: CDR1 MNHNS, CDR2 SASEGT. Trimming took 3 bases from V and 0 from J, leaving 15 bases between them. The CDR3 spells CASSETYTGFSGNTIYF. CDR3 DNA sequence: TGTGCCAGCAGTGAGACCTATACAGGTTTCTCTGGAAACACCATATATTTT.

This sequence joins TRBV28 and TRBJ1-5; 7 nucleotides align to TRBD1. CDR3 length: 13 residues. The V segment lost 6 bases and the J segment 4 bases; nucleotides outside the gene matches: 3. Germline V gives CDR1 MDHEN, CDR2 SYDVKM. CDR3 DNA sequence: TGTGCCAGCAGACTGACAGGGAATCAGCCCCAGCATTTT. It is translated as CASRLTGNQPQHF.

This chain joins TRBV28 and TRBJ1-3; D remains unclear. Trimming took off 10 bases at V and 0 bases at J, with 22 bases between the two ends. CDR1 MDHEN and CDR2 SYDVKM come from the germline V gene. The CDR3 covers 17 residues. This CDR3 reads CATLTAAVLNSGNTIYF. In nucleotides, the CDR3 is TGTGCCACTCTTACGGCCGCGGTTCTGAACTCTGGAAACACCATATATTTT. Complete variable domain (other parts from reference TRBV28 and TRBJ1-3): DVKVTQSSRYLVKRTGEKVFLECVQDMDHENMFWYRQDPGLGLRLIYFSYDVKMKEKGDIPEGYSVSREKKERFSLILESASTNQTSMYLCATLTAAVLNSGNTIYFGEGSWLTVV.

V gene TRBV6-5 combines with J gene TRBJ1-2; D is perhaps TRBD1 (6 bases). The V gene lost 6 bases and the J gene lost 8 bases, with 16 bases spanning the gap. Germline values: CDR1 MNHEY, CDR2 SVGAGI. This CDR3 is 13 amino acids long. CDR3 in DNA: TGTGCCAGCAGGATCCTAACAGGGTACGGCTACACCTTC. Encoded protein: CASRILTGYGYTF.

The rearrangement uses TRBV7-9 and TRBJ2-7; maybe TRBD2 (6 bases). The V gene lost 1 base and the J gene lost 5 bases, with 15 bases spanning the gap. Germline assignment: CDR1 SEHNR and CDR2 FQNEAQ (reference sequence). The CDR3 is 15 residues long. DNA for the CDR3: TGTGCCAGCAGCTTAGAGAAGGCGGGGAAGGACGAGCAGTACTTC. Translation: CASSLEKAGKDEQYF.

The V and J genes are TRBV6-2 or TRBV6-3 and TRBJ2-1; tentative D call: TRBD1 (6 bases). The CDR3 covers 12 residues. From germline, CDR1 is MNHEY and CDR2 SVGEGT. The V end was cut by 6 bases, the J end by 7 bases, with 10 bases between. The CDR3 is CASSERGNEQFF. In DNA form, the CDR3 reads TGTGCCAGCAGCGAAAGGGGGAATGAGCAGTTCTTC.

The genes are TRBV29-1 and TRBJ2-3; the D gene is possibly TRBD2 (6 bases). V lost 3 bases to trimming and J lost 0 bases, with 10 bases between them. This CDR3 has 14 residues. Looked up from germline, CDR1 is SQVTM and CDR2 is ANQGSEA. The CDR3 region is CSVDSRESTDTQYF. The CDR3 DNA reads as TGCAGCGTTGATTCGCGGGAAAGCACAGATACGCAGTATTTT.

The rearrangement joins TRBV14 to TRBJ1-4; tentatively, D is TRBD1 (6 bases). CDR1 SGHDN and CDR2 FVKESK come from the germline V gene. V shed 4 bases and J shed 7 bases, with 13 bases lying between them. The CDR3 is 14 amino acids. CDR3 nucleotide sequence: TGTGCCAGCAGCCTTACAGGGACGGGTGAAAAACTGTTTTTT. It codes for CASSLTGTGEKLFF. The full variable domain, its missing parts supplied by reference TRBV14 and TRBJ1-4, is EAGVTQFPSHSVIEKGQTVTLRCDPISGHDNLYWYRRVMGKEIKFLLHFVKESKQDESGMPNNRFLAERTGGTYSTLKVQPAELEDSGVYFCASSLTGTGEKLFFGSGTQLSVL.

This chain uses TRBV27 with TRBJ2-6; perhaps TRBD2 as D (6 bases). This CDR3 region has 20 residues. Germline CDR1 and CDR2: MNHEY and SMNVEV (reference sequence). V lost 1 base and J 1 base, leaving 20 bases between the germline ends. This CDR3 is CASSLYAGYLSQSGANVLTF. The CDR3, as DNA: TGTGCCAGCAGTTTATACGCGGGGTACCTTTCCCAATCTGGGGCCAACGTCCTGACTTTC.